Below, one T cell receptor beta chain is given with its context. Its antigen remains unidentified. Base qualities are missing; no much larger clone stands one base away. V and J lose 0 bases and 7 bases, and a span of 13 bases separates them. CDR1 is given as MNHEY and CDR2 as SVGAGI, both from the germline V gene. From the cysteine up to the phenylalanine, the CDR3 has a length of 14 residues. The read is trimmed to its CDR3 DNA, 42 bases read in frame from base 1. The sample's treatment or condition label, in plain terms: in vitro stimulation with specific CMV peptide epitopes to enrich CMV-specific T cells. The sequencer listed for this sample is Illumina HiSeq 1500. In TCRdb, the public reads were trimmed at Q25 with fastp and aligned with MiXCR, with productive beta chains retained. Rows merge per CDR3 protein into single entries with the most common DNA and genes. The table for this sample lists 600,000 to 700,000 distinct CDR3 sequences; roughly 33% of them were counted only once. The ten largest clones add up to 18% of the sample.

This sample is drawn from a study of T cell repertoires in cytomegalovirus infection (dated by TCRdb to the late 2010s). Study-level background: The peptide stimulations were aimed at well-studied HLA-B-restricted epitopes as well as recently identified HLA-C-restricted CMV epitopes, whose presentation resists viral immunomodulation. Donor HLA type was relevant to the analysis, because carriage of CMV infection together with the matching HLA type was indicated by public TCR beta signatures.

Paper-wide results and their limitations: The ex vivo response was dominated by HLA-C-restricted CMV-specific TCR beta clonotypes, which also provided the single most frequent clonotype in two of eight donors. Cumulative frequency of public TCR beta family members discriminated carriers of CMV infection plus the relevant HLA type in this cohort and an independent roughly 320-donor cohort.

This receptor was taken from a human donor in good health (CMV status not recorded). Some clones in this sample may be carry-over from other donors' samples. The chain was built from TRBV6-5 and TRBJ2-7; the D segment could be TRBD2, given 6 matching bases. The sample was cultured PBMCs, taken from culture after CMV antigen stimulation. The CDR3 protein: CASSYSTAAGEQYF. The DNA reads TGTGCCAGCAGTTACTCGACAGCGGCGGGGGAGCAGTACTTC.